This T cell receptor beta chain was recovered during a study of early T cells in non-severe SARS-CoV-2 infection. V dropped 4 bases and J dropped 4 bases, with 14 bases sitting between them. CDR1 SGHDN and CDR2 FVKESK come from the germline V gene. The length of the CDR3 is 14 residues. TCRdb analysed the 5' RACE reads with MiXCR anew, one entry per CDR3 protein. The sample includes tens of thousands of distinct CDR3 sequences, roughly an eighth seen only once; the top ten take 4.4%. The material sequenced was whole blood. The genes are TRBV14 and TRBJ2-7; D is uncertain. The TCR was taken from an adult who was a healthcare worker with PCR-confirmed SARS-CoV-2 infection or an uninfected control (not recorded which). The CDR3 reads CASSPVNSRYEQYF. The CDR3 nucleotides are TGTGCCAGCAGCCCCGTTAACTCTCGTTACGAGCAGTACTTC.